This TCR beta chain was profiled in a study of response to subunit inactivated influenza vaccine. Notes on the study in general: Only a handful of new T cells, the authors suggested, are recruited with each seasonal influenza vaccination.

The trim removed 5 bases at V and 7 bases at J, leaving 6 bases unmatched. This CDR3 has 14 residues. From germline, CDR1 is SGHVS and CDR2 FNYEAQ. From the RT-PCR reads, TCRdb called clonotypes with MiXCR, one entry per CDR3 protein. This sample has approximately 250,000 distinct CDR3 sequences, with 9% to 15% found just once. Concerning this clonotype: Its antigen is unknown.

The sample in question was non-naive T cells sorted from PBMCs, obtained 14 to 15 days before vaccination. The TCR originated in a man aged 50 or older who received an inactivated influenza vaccine. This rearrangement joins TRBV7-6 to TRBJ2-1; 9 bases are a match to TRBD1. The CDR3 DNA follows: TGTGCCAGCAGCCCCGGACAGGGGCTAAATGAGCAGTTCTTC. Protein: CASSPGQGLNEQFF.